These T cell receptor beta chains were read from a single sample in a study of beta chain features in type 1 diabetes. Assay: immunoSEQ multiplex PCR; the TCRdb copy retains only in-frame clones and omits some. The sample has 160,000 or so clones, about 9% seen once. Sequencing was done on a sample of central memory CD4+ T cells from blood. These receptors were obtained from a woman younger than 35 with type 1 diabetes. Both conserved end residues are part of each CDR3. The D gene is left open where the match is weak. The size entry is marked missing in some rows and otherwise reads once, few, many or a size class.

j_gene: TRBJ2-5; d_gene: TRBD2; v_gene: TRBV7-2; abundance: few; CDR3aa: CASSLAFGAGDGTQYF; CDR3nt: TGTGCCAGCAGCTTAGCATTCGGAGCGGGAGACGGGACCCAGTACTTC
j_gene: TRBJ1-2; d_gene: -; v_gene: TRBV29-1; abundance: few; CDR3aa: CSVAAEVGYTF; CDR3nt: TGCAGCGTTGCCGCAGAGGTAGGCTACACCTTC
j_gene: TRBJ1-5; d_gene: TRBD1; v_gene: TRBV11-2; abundance: -; CDR3aa: CASSPDRGRGQPQHF; CDR3nt: TGTGCCAGCAGTCCCGACAGGGGGAGGGGTCAGCCCCAGCATTTT
j_gene: TRBJ2-5; d_gene: -; v_gene: TRBV5-1; abundance: -; CDR3aa: CASAGSAGRRQETQYF; CDR3nt: TGCGCCAGCGCCGGTTCCGCAGGGCGAAGACAAGAGACCCAGTACTTC
j_gene: TRBJ2-5; d_gene: -; v_gene: TRBV5-6; abundance: few; CDR3aa: CASSLDLQETQYF; CDR3nt: TGTGCCAGCAGCCTGGACTTACAAGAGACCCAGTACTTC
j_gene: TRBJ1-3; d_gene: -; v_gene: TRBV15; abundance: -; CDR3aa: CATSSYDFSGNTIYF; CDR3nt: TGTGCCACCAGTTCCTACGATTTCTCTGGAAACACCATATATTTT
j_gene: TRBJ2-1; d_gene: TRBD2; v_gene: TRBV4-2; abundance: -; CDR3aa: CASSPGTSGYNEQFF; CDR3nt: TGTGCCAGCAGCCCCGGGACTAGCGGTTACAATGAGCAGTTCTTC
j_gene: TRBJ1-5; d_gene: -; v_gene: TRBV5-1; abundance: few; CDR3aa: CASSLVRPLRSQHF; CDR3nt: TGCGCCAGCAGCTTGGTCAGGCCACTCCGGTCCCAGCATTTT
j_gene: TRBJ2-7; d_gene: TRBD1; v_gene: TRBV7-2; abundance: -; CDR3aa: CASTPDRAYEQYF; CDR3nt: TGTGCCAGCACCCCGGACAGGGCCTACGAGCAGTACTTC
j_gene: TRBJ2-2; d_gene: TRBD2; v_gene: TRBV11-2; abundance: -; CDR3aa: CASSTGTSGSTAGELFF; CDR3nt: TGTGCCAGCAGCACCGGGACTAGCGGGAGTACCGCCGGGGAGCTGTTTTTT
j_gene: TRBJ2-5; d_gene: TRBD2; v_gene: TRBV14; abundance: -; CDR3aa: CASSPGLAGPKETQYF; CDR3nt: TGTGCCAGCAGCCCGGGACTAGCGGGGCCAAAAGAGACCCAGTACTTC
j_gene: TRBJ2-7; d_gene: TRBD2; v_gene: TRBV5-4; abundance: once; CDR3aa: CASSRTGGLEREQYF; CDR3nt: TGTGCCAGCAGCCGGACGGGGGGACTAGAACGCGAGCAGTACTTC
j_gene: TRBJ2-1; d_gene: TRBD1; v_gene: TRBV2; abundance: few; CDR3aa: CASIRQGAKSSYNEQFF; CDR3nt: TGTGCCAGTATCAGGCAGGGGGCAAAGAGCTCCTACAATGAGCAGTTCTTC
j_gene: TRBJ2-5; d_gene: -; v_gene: TRBV10-3; abundance: -; CDR3aa: CAINRDMGETQYF; CDR3nt: TGTGCCATCAATCGGGACATGGGGGAGACCCAGTACTTC
j_gene: TRBJ2-3; d_gene: -; v_gene: TRBV4-3; abundance: -; CDR3aa: CASSQETPTGVRTDTQYF; CDR3nt: TGCGCCAGCAGCCAAGAAACGCCGACGGGGGTTCGCACAGATACGCAGTATTTT
j_gene: TRBJ1-3; d_gene: -; v_gene: TRBV6-6; abundance: -; CDR3aa: CASSSVPGTIYF; CDR3nt: TGTGCCAGCAGTTCCGTCCCGGGCACCATATATTTT
j_gene: TRBJ2-5; d_gene: TRBD2; v_gene: TRBV7-2; abundance: -; CDR3aa: CASSLRPAGGSQETQYF; CDR3nt: TGTGCCAGCAGCTTACGACCCGCGGGGGGGAGCCAAGAGACCCAGTACTTC
j_gene: TRBJ2-4; d_gene: TRBD2; v_gene: TRBV28; abundance: few; CDR3aa: CASSLWTSGVGAKNIQYF; CDR3nt: TGTGCCAGCAGTTTATGGACTAGCGGGGTCGGGGCCAAAAACATTCAGTACTTC
j_gene: TRBJ2-5; d_gene: TRBD2; v_gene: TRBV5-6; abundance: -; CDR3aa: CASRFGGSETQYF; CDR3nt: TGTGCCAGCAGGTTTGGCGGGAGCGAGACCCAGTACTTC
j_gene: TRBJ1-1; d_gene: TRBD1; v_gene: TRBV28; abundance: few; CDR3aa: CASSTGTGFGTEAFF; CDR3nt: TGTGCCAGCAGCACCGGGACAGGGTTTGGCACTGAAGCTTTCTTT
j_gene: TRBJ2-1; d_gene: -; v_gene: TRBV5-1; abundance: -; CDR3aa: CASSYQGDLGRNEQFF; CDR3nt: TGCGCCAGCAGCTACCAGGGGGACTTGGGGCGCAATGAGCAGTTCTTC
j_gene: TRBJ2-3; d_gene: TRBD1; v_gene: TRBV4-3; abundance: few; CDR3aa: CASSQGEGTETDTQYF; CDR3nt: TGCGCCAGCAGCCAAGGCGAAGGGACAGAAACAGATACGCAGTATTTT
j_gene: TRBJ2-5; d_gene: -; v_gene: TRBV7-2; abundance: few; CDR3aa: CASSLAVGGGGETQYF; CDR3nt: TGTGCCAGCAGCTTAGCGGTGGGCGGAGGAGGAGAGACCCAGTACTTC
j_gene: TRBJ2-1; d_gene: TRBD1; v_gene: TRBV11-2; abundance: few; CDR3aa: CASRVLGQSYNEQFF; CDR3nt: TGTGCCAGCAGGGTGCTGGGACAGTCCTACAATGAGCAGTTCTTC
j_gene: TRBJ1-5; d_gene: -; v_gene: TRBV28; abundance: few; CDR3aa: CASRGVQPQHF; CDR3nt: TGTGCCAGCCGCGGGGTCCAGCCCCAGCATTTT
j_gene: TRBJ1-1; d_gene: TRBD1; v_gene: TRBV5-6; abundance: -; CDR3aa: CASSFQGAGEAFF; CDR3nt: TGTGCCAGCAGCTTCCAGGGGGCGGGGGAAGCTTTCTTT
j_gene: TRBJ2-2; d_gene: TRBD1; v_gene: TRBV19; abundance: -; CDR3aa: CAAGTGGSTGELFF; CDR3nt: TGTGCCGCTGGCACAGGGGGCTCCACCGGGGAGCTGTTTTTT
j_gene: TRBJ1-1; d_gene: -; v_gene: TRBV4-3; abundance: few; CDR3aa: CASSQDAGTEAFF; CDR3nt: TGCGCCAGCAGCCAAGATGCCGGCACTGAAGCTTTCTTT